Listed below are T cell receptor beta chains from one sample, sequenced in a study of Graves' ophthalmopathy and Graves' hyperthyroidism. TCRdb ran MiXCR on the multiplex PCR reads and lists one entry per CDR3 protein. The data contain some 210,000 distinct CDR3 sequences, over 25% of them singletons. Sequencing was carried out using peripheral blood. Receptors were obtained from a man in his fifties with Graves' ophthalmopathy. Each CDR3 is given with its conserved first and last residue. Fields, in order: V gene, D gene, clone size, J gene, CDR3 protein, CDR3 DNA. The D gene is left open where the match is weak. A row's size may be missing; if present it is once, few, many or a size class.

TRBV7-2	-	-	TRBJ2-7	CASSSFHRDHEQYF	TGTGCCAGCAGCTCGTTTCACCGGGACCACGAGCAGTACTTC
TRBV6-2/TRBV6-3	-	many	TRBJ1-1	CASSYDGTGNTEAFF	TGTGCCAGCAGTTACGATGGGACGGGGAACACTGAAGCTTTCTTT
TRBV3-1	-	-	TRBJ1-2	CASSQGAGPYTF	TGTGCCAGCAGCCAAGGGGCAGGACCCTACACCTTC
TRBV6-6	-	many	TRBJ1-3	CASSPAGQSSGNTIYF	TGTGCCAGCAGTCCGGCGGGACAAAGCTCTGGAAACACCATATATTTT
TRBV7-8	TRBD2	many	TRBJ2-5	CASSPRGSGNQETQYF	TGTGCCAGCAGCCCGAGAGGTAGCGGGAACCAAGAGACCCAGTACTTC
TRBV5-1	-	-	TRBJ1-1	CASREAGVVNTEAFF	TGCGCCAGCAGGGAGGCGGGTGTCGTGAACACTGAAGCTTTCTTT
TRBV11-2	-	many	TRBJ1-2	CASSSRTNYGYTF	TGTGCCAGCAGCTCTCGGACTAACTATGGCTACACCTTC
TRBV10-3	-	many	TRBJ1-5	CATRQDSNQPQHF	TGTGCCACCCGACAGGATAGCAATCAGCCCCAGCATTTT
TRBV18	-	many	TRBJ2-5	CASSPSAQETQYF	TGTGCCAGCTCACCATCCGCCCAAGAGACCCAGTACTTC
TRBV28	-	many	TRBJ1-4	CASSSPPGGGEKLFF	TGTGCCAGCAGTTCCCCCCCTGGTGGAGGGGAAAAACTGTTTTTT